These 15 T cell receptor beta chains came from one sample sequenced in a study of blood T cell repertoires in COVID-19. The repertoire was sequenced with immunoSEQ multiplex PCR; TCRdb's copy has only in-frame clones and lacks some. The sample lists tens of thousands of clones; more than 70% were seen once. Sequenced: peripheral blood. The origin of the receptors is a woman aged 80 or older with acute or convalescent COVID-19.

CDR3 sequence: CTSSCTGGQYYEQYF. As DNA, the CDR3 is TGCACCAGCAGCTGTACGGGAGGCCAATACTACGAGCAGTACTTC. This chain links TRBV1 with TRBJ2-7; TRBD2 is taken as the D call from the table, unchecked against the DNA. TRBV1 is a pseudogene segment. The CDR3 runs 15 residues.

The rearrangement joins TRBV6-2 or TRBV6-3 to TRBJ1-5, with 7 bases fitting TRBD1. After removal of 2 bases from V and 7 bases from J, the junction contained 5 bases not matched to a gene. The CDR3 is made up of 14 amino acids. The V gene's germline CDR1 is MNHEY and CDR2 SVGEGT. Here the CDR3 DNA reads TGTGCCAGCAGTTACCGGGGACAGCCCCAGCCCCAGCATTTT. Translated, it gives CASSYRGQPQPQHF.

The CDR3: CASSLSGQLNTEAFF. As DNA, the CDR3 is TGCGCCAGCAGCTTGTCGGGACAGCTGAACACTGAAGCTTTCTTT. The chain links TRBV5-1 to TRBJ1-1; 7 positions agree with TRBD1. V was clipped by 1 base and J by 0 bases; unmatched bases: 3. Per the germline V gene, CDR1 is SGHRS and CDR2 is YFSETQ. CDR3 size: 15 residues.

The chain has TRBV2 and TRBJ1-5; 7 nucleotides line up with TRBD1. CDR3 length: 15 amino acids. The V and J ends lost 7 bases and 1 base, in that order; junction bases with no gene match: 7. Germline-derived CDR1 and CDR2 are SNHLY and FYNNEI. CDR3 loop: CASTKDRLSNQPQHF. CDR3 sequence (DNA): TGTGCCAGCACGAAGGACAGGCTAAGCAATCAGCCCCAGCATTTT.

This chain links TRBV5-1 with TRBJ2-1; D possibly corresponds to TRBD1 (7 bases). The CDR3 is 14 amino acids. Germline CDR1 is SGHRS and CDR2 is YFSETQ. V was shortened by 7 bases and J by 1 base, with 12 bases between the two germline ends. The CDR3: CASGGTESYNEQFF. The CDR3 nucleotides read TGCGCCAGCGGGGGGACAGAGTCCTACAATGAGCAGTTCTTC.

This clone was found a few times. This sequence joins TRBV4-3 and TRBJ2-3; TRBD1 matches at 8 bases. The length of the CDR3 is 16 residues. With 4 bases clipped from V and 13 bases from J, the junction kept 19 bases outside the gene matches. Germline CDR1 and CDR2: LGHNA and YSLEER. The CDR3 DNA sequence: TGCGCCAGCAGCCCGACAGACACCATACCTTCGACAGGGGAGTATTTT. Translation gives CASSPTDTIPSTGEYF.

J is TRBJ2-7 and V is TRBV6-2 or TRBV6-3; 10 bases map to TRBD2. The CDR3 covers 14 residues. After removal of 2 bases from V and 4 bases from J, the junction contained 2 bases not matched to a gene. The germline gives CDR1 MNHEY, CDR2 SVGEGT. The CDR3 DNA reads as TGTGCCAGCAGTTACAATAGCGGGAGGTACGAGCAGTACTTC. This sequence encodes CASSYNSGRYEQYF.

The chain is built from TRBV7-9 and TRBJ1-1, with 8 nucleotides matching TRBD1. Germline values: CDR1 SEHNR, CDR2 FQNEAQ (reference sequence). This CDR3 region has 13 residues. With V trimmed by 6 bases and J by 4 bases, 4 bases remained unmatched. The CDR3 loop is CASRQDRGTEAFF. CDR3 sequence (DNA): TGTGCCAGCAGACAAGACAGGGGCACTGAAGCTTTCTTT.

The chain joins TRBV19 to TRBJ2-1; D call uncertain. CDR1 is LNHDA and CDR2 is SQIVND in the germline V gene (reference sequence). V shed 4 bases and J shed 2 bases, with 15 bases lying between them. This CDR3 is 16 amino acids long. CDR3 region: CASSSSTWNTYNEQFF. CDR3 sequence (DNA): TGTGCCAGTAGTAGTTCGACTTGGAATACCTACAATGAGCAGTTCTTC.

CDR3 residues: CASTTWGTGGFYGYTF. DNA for the CDR3: TGTGCCAGCACTACTTGGGGGACAGGGGGCTTCTATGGCTACACCTTC. The chain has TRBV27 and TRBJ1-2; TRBD1 agrees at 12 bases. The germline V gene has CDR1 MNHEY and CDR2 SMNVEV (reference sequence). This CDR3 is built from 16 residues. Trimming removed 7 bases from V and 4 bases from J; junction bases left unmatched: 10.

The rearrangement uses TRBV3-1 (or the pseudogene TRBV3-2) and TRBJ2-7, with D uncertain. Germline V CDR1 and CDR2: LGHDT, YNNKEL (reference sequence). V was trimmed by 5 bases and J by 1 base, leaving 9 bases between them. This CDR3 has 13 amino acids. The CDR3 DNA follows: TGTGCCAGCAGCAAGCCTAGGTCCTACGAGCAGTACTTC. It is translated as CASSKPRSYEQYF.

The V gene is TRBV3-1 (or the pseudogene TRBV3-2), the J gene TRBJ2-7, with TRBD1 as a possible D gene (5 bases). Trimming cost V 6 bases and J 0 bases, with 15 bases left between them. Germline assignment: CDR1 LGHDT and CDR2 YNNKEL (reference sequence). The CDR3 contains 15 residues. CDR3 sequence reads: CASRGQGVPSYEQYF. CDR3 in DNA: TGTGCCAGCAGGGGGCAAGGGGTCCCCTCCTACGAGCAGTACTTC.

This clone was counted a single time. This chain links TRBV19 with TRBJ2-2; the D gene is possibly TRBD2 (6 bases). Germline lookup yields CDR1 LNHDA and CDR2 SQIVND (reference sequence). V was clipped by 5 bases and J by 3 bases, with 19 bases between them. This CDR3 has 17 amino acids. CDR3: CASSSKRVGGDTGELFF. The CDR3 DNA reads as TGTGCCAGTAGTTCAAAGAGAGTGGGAGGAGACACCGGGGAGCTGTTTTTT.

The chain links TRBV2 to TRBJ1-5, with D maybe TRBD1 (5 bases). V was cut by 7 bases and J by 5 bases, with 12 bases left in between. The CDR3 is 13 amino acids. Germline CDR1 is SNHLY and CDR2 is FYNNEI. DNA for the CDR3: TGTGCCAGCACTGACAGTCCCTATCAGCCCCAGCATTTT. It specifies CASTDSPYQPQHF.

The V call is TRBV3-1 (or the pseudogene TRBV3-2), the J call TRBJ2-1; 9 nucleotides agree with TRBD2. There are 16 residues in the CDR3. Germline V gene lookup returns CDR1 LGHDT and CDR2 YNNKEL (reference sequence). The V and J ends lost 4 bases and 1 base, in that order; junction bases with no gene match: 5. The CDR3 region is CASSRGGGASYNEQFF. CDR3 in DNA: TGTGCCAGCAGCCGCGGCGGGGGGGCTTCCTACAATGAGCAGTTCTTC.